This entry describes one TCR beta chain. Its antigen is currently unknown. Expressed TCRB transcripts were sequenced because the entire RNA isolate underwent reverse transcription. Assay used: immunoSEQ multiplex PCR; TCRdb lists only in-frame clones, some missing. The data hold over 200,000 clones, with approximately 11% observed a single time. The CDR3 extends over 18 amino acids. This specimen belongs to a study of beta chain features in type 1 diabetes. Study conclusions and caveats: Shorter TCRB CDR3s, moderately but significantly so, were found in Type 1 diabetes patients in all four CD4+ subsets.

The sequence was obtained from a man aged 25-45 years with type 1 diabetes. The V gene is TRBV21-1, the J gene TRBJ2-5; TRBD2, the table's D call, was not compared with the DNA. TRBV21-1 is a documented pseudogene. Sequencing was done on a sample of naive CD4+ T cells from blood. The CDR3 reads CASSNHPWASGYQETQYF. Written as DNA, the CDR3 is TGTGCCAGCAGCAATCACCCGTGGGCTAGCGGGTACCAAGAGACCCAGTACTTC.